These 29 T cell receptor beta chains were sequenced from one sample in a study of CD8+CD57+ T cells in acquired aplastic anemia. Genomic DNA constituted the template upon which TCR beta VDJ and CDR3 profiling was performed. TCRdb re-called the reads through MiXCR, storing one row per CDR3 protein. The sample holds some 82,000 distinct CDR3 sequences; over 35% are singletons and the top ten take approximately 70%. Input material: sorted CD4+, CD8+, or CD8+CD57+ T cells (not recorded which) from PBMCs. These receptors originate from a human donor in good health, serving as a control.

This chain uses TRBV29-1 with TRBJ1-2; perhaps TRBD1 as D (5 bases). The CDR3 length is 14 residues. Trimming stripped 2 bases from V and 8 bases from J, with 18 bases between. The germline gives CDR1 SQVTM, CDR2 ANQGSEA. The chain's CDR3 is CSVELRGPDRGYTF. CDR3 nucleotides: TGCAGCGTTGAATTGAGGGGACCCGATAGGGGCTACACCTTC.

The V call is TRBV25-1, the J call TRBJ2-2; the D gene is possibly TRBD1 (6 bases). The CDR3 extends over 17 amino acids. V was cut by 5 bases and J by 3 bases, with 19 bases left in between. In germline, CDR1 is MGHDK, CDR2 SYGVNS. The DNA of the CDR3 is TGTGCCAGCAGTCTGCCGCCCCGGACAGCGGACACCGGGGAGCTGTTTTTT. It codes for CASSLPPRTADTGELFF. The full variable domain, its missing parts supplied by reference TRBV25-1 and TRBJ2-2, is EADIYQTPRYLVIGTGKKITLECSQTMGHDKMYWYQQDPGMELHLIHYSYGVNSTEKGDLSSESTVSRIRTEHFPLTLESARPSHTSQYLCASSLPPRTADTGELFFGEGSRLTVL.

This clonotype was picked up a small number of times. V and J are TRBV27 and TRBJ2-5; 10 bases line up with TRBD1. V trimming: 2 bases; J trimming: 4 bases; junction bases outside the gene matches: 7. Germline assignment: CDR1 MNHEY and CDR2 SMNVEV (reference sequence). The CDR3 is 16 residues long. The CDR3: CASSLTTGGLVETQYF. CDR3 DNA: TGTGCCAGCAGTTTAACGACAGGGGGCCTGGTAGAGACCCAGTACTTC.

There are many counts of this clonotype. V gene TRBV6-6 combines with J gene TRBJ2-7; weak D call: TRBD2 (5 bases). The CDR3 contains 15 residues. The germline gives CDR1 MNHNY, CDR2 SVGAGI (reference sequence). V lost 8 bases to trimming and J lost 0 bases, with 17 bases between them. CDR3 sequence reads: CASQSGGYLSYEQYF. The CDR3 nucleotides are TGTGCCAGCCAGTCGGGCGGGTATCTCTCCTACGAGCAGTACTTC.

The rearrangement joins TRBV24-1 to TRBJ1-6; no clear D gene. Germline V gene lookup returns CDR1 KGHDR and CDR2 SFDVKD. CDR3 size: 14 residues. V was pared by 3 bases and J by 7 bases, with 9 bases between. CDR3 amino acids: CATSDGSPNSPLHF. CDR3 nucleotide sequence: TGTGCCACCAGTGATGGCAGTCCAAATTCACCCCTCCACTTT.

With respect to this clonotype: A read error may be the cause here, since a much bigger clone is one base away. The J gene is TRBJ2-7, the V gene TRBV5-1; D assignment may be TRBD1 or TRBD2 (6 bases each). Germline-derived CDR1 and CDR2 are SGHRS and YFSETQ. The CDR3 totals 13 residues. CDR3 nucleotides: TGCGCCTGCAGCCCGCAAGAGGGGGGCGAGCAGTACTTC. Translating it yields CACSPQEGGEQYF.

The table lists this clonotype with many counts. The chain carries TRBV10-3 and TRBJ2-1; D might be TRBD2 (6 bases). This CDR3 comprises 14 residues. Germline lookup yields CDR1 ENHRY and CDR2 SYGVKD. V dropped 6 bases and J dropped 9 bases, with 18 bases sitting between them. CDR3 DNA sequence: TGTGCCATCAGCGGAGCGGGCCAGGTCGGTGAGCAGTTCTTC. Its protein product is CAISGAGQVGEQFF.

The chain combines TRBV24-1 with TRBJ1-3; 9 bases agree with TRBD1. Unmatched junction bases numbered 9, after V lost 7 bases and J lost 9 bases. Germline lookup yields CDR1 KGHDR and CDR2 SFDVKD. The CDR3 is 14 residues long. The CDR3 reads CATSAGQGGGTIYF. The CDR3 nucleotides are TGTGCCACCAGCGCGGGACAGGGCGGTGGCACCATATATTTT.

The CDR3 spells CSVKVFYEQYF. The CDR3 bases are TGCAGCGTTAAGGTCTTCTACGAGCAGTACTTC. The chain combines TRBV29-1 with TRBJ2-7, with D hard to call. CDR1 and CDR2 from the germline V gene are SQVTM and ANQGSEA. Trimming took 5 bases from V and 3 from J, leaving 8 bases between them. The CDR3 runs 11 residues.

On this clonotype: A read error may explain this, as a much larger clone is one base away. CDR3 bases: TGTGCCAGCAGCTCCTTTGGGACAGCTTCCTACGAGCAGTACTTC. This encodes CASSSFGTASYEQYF. The gene calls are TRBV11-3 and TRBJ2-7; 7 positions agree with TRBD1. Germline assignment: CDR1 SGHNT and CDR2 YENEEA. The CDR3 covers 15 residues. The ends lost 4 bases at V and 1 base at J; junction bases unmatched: 7.

The sample holds a few counts of this clonotype. A clone one base away is much larger, so this may be a read error. The chain employs TRBV29-1 and TRBJ2-1; no definite D call. The CDR3 has 12 residues. Trimming removed 2 bases at V and 8 bases at J, with 10 bases between. Germline loops: CDR1 SQVTM, CDR2 ANQGSEA. The CDR3 protein is CSVESIVHEQFF. As DNA, the CDR3 is TGCAGCGTTGAAAGTATAGTTCATGAGCAGTTCTTC.

This clonotype was seen many times. This chain joins TRBV25-1 and TRBJ2-3, with 8 positions matching TRBD1. The CDR3 is 15 residues long. J lost 10 bases, V lost 6 bases, and 15 bases had no gene match. From germline, CDR1 is MGHDK and CDR2 SYGVNS. The CDR3 sequence: CASSYDRDRWWPQYF. The CDR3 coding sequence is TGTGCCAGCAGCTATGACCGGGACAGGTGGTGGCCGCAGTATTTT.

This chain uses TRBV19 with TRBJ2-7, with TRBD1 matching over 8 bases. The CDR3 has 15 amino acids. Per the germline V gene, CDR1 is LNHDA and CDR2 is SQIVND (reference sequence). J lost 2 bases, V lost 5 bases, and 8 bases had no gene match. The CDR3 DNA follows: TGTGCCAGTAGTGAAATTCCGGGACAGGCCTACGAGCAGTACTTC. Encoded protein: CASSEIPGQAYEQYF.

In its sample, this clonotype was seen many times. The CDR3 sequence: CASSPGTGEFSNQPQHF. Here the CDR3 DNA reads TGTGCCAGCAGTCCCGGGACGGGAGAATTTAGCAATCAGCCCCAGCATTTT. The chain employs TRBV25-1 and TRBJ1-5; D perhaps matches TRBD1 (5 bases). Germline loops: CDR1 MGHDK, CDR2 SYGVNS. V lost 5 bases to trimming and J lost 0 bases, with 17 bases between them. The CDR3 is made up of 17 amino acids. The variable domain in full, with the rest retrieved from reference TRBV25-1 and TRBJ1-5, is EADIYQTPRYLVIGTGKKITLECSQTMGHDKMYWYQQDPGMELHLIHYSYGVNSTEKGDLSSESTVSRIRTEHFPLTLESARPSHTSQYLCASSPGTGEFSNQPQHFGDGTRLSIL.

The rearrangement joins TRBV29-1 to TRBJ1-1, with 7 nucleotides matching TRBD1. CDR1 is SQVTM, CDR2 ANQGSEA, per germline. V shed 7 bases, J shed 3 bases, and the junction held 5 bases outside the gene matches. CDR3 length equals 12 residues. This CDR3 is CSASGGYTEAFF. CDR3 in DNA: TGCAGCGCTTCAGGGGGGTACACTGAAGCTTTCTTT.

This clonotype was observed at least ten times. The chain has TRBV25-1 and TRBJ2-3, with TRBD1 matching 7 bases. Trimming removed 6 bases from V and 0 bases from J; junction bases left unmatched: 3. Germline V gene lookup returns CDR1 MGHDK and CDR2 SYGVNS. This CDR3 comprises 14 residues. CDR3 DNA: TGTGCCAGCAGCTTGACAGGGAGCACAGATACGCAGTATTTT. Translation gives CASSLTGSTDTQYF.

The CDR3 bases are TGCGCCAGCACGATCGACCGGGGGGCGAATGAGCAGTTCTTC. It specifies CASTIDRGANEQFF. The rearrangement uses TRBV10-1 and TRBJ2-1, with TRBD2 as a possible D gene (7 bases). V dropped 7 bases and J dropped 7 bases, with 17 bases sitting between them. CDR1 and CDR2 from the germline V gene are WNHNN and SYGVQD (reference sequence). The CDR3 covers 14 residues.

This clonotype came up a few times. The chain employs TRBV20-1 and TRBJ2-3; 10 positions match TRBD2. The V gene end was trimmed by 6 bases and the J gene end by 6 bases; junction bases not matched to a gene: 15. The germline CDR1 and CDR2 sequences are DFQATT and SNEGSKA (reference sequence). This CDR3 region has 16 residues. DNA for the CDR3: TGCAGTGCCAGCAGTGCCCTAGCGGGAGCGGGTGATACGCAGTATTTT. Residues: CSASSALAGAGDTQYF.

This chain uses TRBV10-1 with TRBJ2-3, with D uncertain. CDR3 size: 14 residues. The V end was cut by 9 bases, the J end by 2 bases, with 15 bases between. The germline V gene has CDR1 WNHNN and CDR2 SYGVQD (reference sequence). As DNA, the CDR3 is TGCGCCAGTAGTAGGGCAGGCTACACAGATACGCAGTATTTT. This codes for CASSRAGYTDTQYF.

This rearrangement joins TRBV10-3 to TRBJ2-7, with D hard to call. The V and J ends lost 8 bases and 7 bases respectively, with 12 bases between them. This CDR3 comprises 11 residues. Germline loops: CDR1 ENHRY, CDR2 SYGVKD. CDR3 loop: CAIGGGAEQYF. Written as DNA, the CDR3 is TGTGCCATCGGTGGCGGTGCGGAGCAGTACTTC.

This clonotype has at least ten counts. The chain uses TRBV29-1 and TRBJ2-1; D perhaps matches TRBD2 (6 bases). This CDR3 contains 13 residues. The V and J ends lost 0 bases and 6 bases respectively, with 9 bases between them. From germline, CDR1 is SQVTM and CDR2 ANQGSEA. The CDR3 nucleotides read TGCAGCGTTGAAGATGGGGGGAGCAATGAGCAGTTCTTC. Residues: CSVEDGGSNEQFF.

This clonotype appeared many times. The chain employs TRBV20-1 and TRBJ2-1; 10 bases agree with TRBD2. Germline CDR1 is DFQATT and CDR2 is SNEGSKA (reference sequence). J lost 4 bases, V lost 5 bases, and 11 bases had no gene match. The CDR3 has 16 amino acids. CDR3 sequence: CSAPRGTSDEYNEQFF. Written as DNA, the CDR3 is TGCAGTGCTCCGAGGGGGACTAGCGATGAATACAATGAGCAGTTCTTC.

Notes on this clonotype: One end of the junction is discordant with germline, which a read error may explain. This sequence joins TRBV15 and TRBJ2-3; D may match TRBD1 or TRBD2 (6 bases each). There are 18 residues in the CDR3. Germline values: CDR1 LNHNV, CDR2 YYDKDF (reference sequence). CDR3 in DNA: TGTGCCACCAGTAGAGATTTAAGTAGGGGGGCAAGCACAGATACGCAGTATTTT. Translated: CATSRDLSRGASTDTQYF.

This clonotype was recorded at least ten times. The gene calls are TRBV20-1 and TRBJ1-1; weak D call: TRBD1 (5 bases). V was trimmed by 3 bases and J by 7 bases, leaving 12 bases between them. Germline V gene lookup returns CDR1 DFQATT and CDR2 SNEGSKA (reference sequence). This CDR3 contains 12 residues. CDR3 in amino acids: CSARSQGIEAFF. Here the CDR3 DNA reads TGCAGTGCTAGGAGCCAGGGCATTGAAGCTTTCTTT.

This chain joins TRBV5-1 and TRBJ1-2; D not resolved. V lost 2 bases and J lost 6, with 23 bases in between. Germline CDR1 SGHRS, CDR2 YFSETQ. The CDR3 covers 17 residues. CDR3 coding DNA: TGCGCCAGCAGCTTTGGAGCCCCAGTACGGGAGAATGATGGCTACACCTTC. Its protein is CASSFGAPVRENDGYTF.

This clonotype was picked up a small number of times. The junction departs from germline at one end; a sequencing error may be responsible. V usage is TRBV25-1 and J usage is TRBJ2-3; the match to TRBD1 covers 8 bases. The CDR3 has 14 residues. Germline V lookup: CDR1 MGHDK, CDR2 SYGVNS. CDR3 nucleotides: TGTGCGAGCAGCAGGGGGCATGGGGCAGATACGCAGTATTTT. Its protein product is CASSRGHGADTQYF.

This clonotype was observed many times. The chain links TRBV2 to TRBJ2-3, with TRBD1 matching over 7 bases. V shed 7 bases and J 4 bases; nucleotides not matched to a gene: 2. CDR1 SNHLY and CDR2 FYNNEI come from the germline V gene. The CDR3 consists of 12 residues. This CDR3 reads CASTGTADTQYF. The CDR3, as DNA: TGTGCCAGCACCGGGACAGCAGATACGCAGTATTTT.

The genes are TRBV25-1 and TRBJ2-1; the match to TRBD2 covers 7 bases. The CDR3 contains 14 residues. In germline, CDR1 is MGHDK, CDR2 SYGVNS. The ends lost 6 bases at V and 5 bases at J; junction bases unmatched: 7. The CDR3 sequence is CASSLLALHNEQFF. The CDR3 bases are TGTGCCAGCAGCTTACTAGCGCTCCACAATGAGCAGTTCTTC.

This clonotype was recorded at least ten times. DNA of the CDR3: TGTGCCACCGGCCCCCGCGAGGGGCATGAGCAGTTCTTC. Amino acid sequence: CATGPREGHEQFF. This chain joins TRBV24-1 and TRBJ2-1; TRBD1 or TRBD2 may be the D gene (5 bases each). The germline V gene has CDR1 KGHDR and CDR2 SFDVKD. This CDR3 has 13 amino acids. V lost 9 bases and J lost 8, with 16 bases in between.